Reported below is one TCR beta chain. Its antigen is still unknown. No much larger clone exists at a distance of one base, and base qualities are not known. The sample's time point, from its label and the paper: about 28 days (+/-7) after the second vaccine dose. The treatment or condition label for this specimen denotes: meningococcal conjugate vaccine given as trial control. Samples from vaccinated people were obtained from the UK trials COV001 and COV002, which included a single-blind randomized controlled phase 2/3 trial of AZD1222 (ChAdOx1 nCoV-19) in healthy adults. For TCRbeta chain sequencing, PBMC samples were collected from trial participants at day 0 and at day 28 after the second dose. The CDR3 regions of human TCRbeta chains were analyzed by immunosequencing. The original pipeline was this. Repertoire TCRs were checked for matches against a reference library of SARS-CoV-2-specific TCRs that had been generated using the MIRA antigen-specificity platform. Breadth was defined as the fraction of unique TCRs that were SARS-CoV-2-associated. Depth was defined as the fraction of total T cells that were SARS-CoV-2-associated. Using the MIRA data, every spike-specific TCR was mapped to the spike region that the TCR reacted to and assigned to either a CD4 or a CD8 class. Log10-transformed breadth and depth values were compared by one-way ANOVA with Sidak's multiple comparisons tests. The table comes from immuneACCESS by way of TCRdb, which keeps in-frame sequences with V and J called. Part of the clones is missing from these tables; in studies checked, under half for an unresolved V gene and the rest for unknown reasons. Clone size and V and J calls were adopted from that table, with D and trimming inferred from the DNA. Across this sample there are some 170,000 clones, with approximately 90% seen only once. Together, the top ten hold around 4.5% of the sample.

The entry originates in a study of T cell responses to AZD1222 COVID-19 vaccine (TCRdb year 2021). In the study overall: TCR sequencing covered 233 trial participants: around 210 given two doses of AZD1222 and around 25 given two doses of MenACWY control vaccine. Enrollment into the trials was organized by age into subgroups of 18-55, 56-69 and 70-plus years, and those subgroups contained around 150, 28 and 57 TCR-sequenced participants, respectively. Overall study outcomes, separate from this receptor: Reportedly, almost half of the unique spike-specific TCRs recognized epitopes lying outside the regions that are mutated in the B.1.351 and B.1.1.7 variants. Participants were mostly white British and included more females than males, and it was suggested by the authors that clonal diversity may have been underestimated. The whole spike protein was spanned by vaccine-associated CD4 TCRs, and dominant responses were seen in regions 160-218 and 743-854. Only five or six AZD1222 recipients were SARS-CoV-2 seropositive at baseline, limiting conclusions about previously exposed vaccinees. In the small 56-69-year group, the increase in depth fell short of significance, most likely because of low power. After two AZD1222 doses, spike-specific TCR breadth and depth were significantly higher than at day 0 and than in MenACWY recipients. Because no day 14 peak-response samples were available, the repertoires could be characterized only after the peak T cell response.

The sample consisted of peripheral blood, taken 28 days after the second dose of the MenACWY control vaccine. This clonotype originated in an adult who received the MenACWY meningococcal vaccine as a control.

The CDR3 region has the sequence CASSSHHSYTGELFF. The nucleotides read TGTGCCAGTAGTTCGCATCACAGTTACACCGGGGAGCTGTTTTTT. Recombination linked TRBV19 to TRBJ2-2; no D segment can be confidently identified. The germline V gene encodes CDR1 LNHDA and CDR2 SQIVND (reference sequence). Relative to germline, V is 5 bases shorter and J is 3 bases shorter, with 13 bases between their ends. Measured from the cysteine to the phenylalanine, the CDR3 is 15 residues long. CDR3 DNA is the only sequence kept; it has 45 bases, read in frame from the first base.